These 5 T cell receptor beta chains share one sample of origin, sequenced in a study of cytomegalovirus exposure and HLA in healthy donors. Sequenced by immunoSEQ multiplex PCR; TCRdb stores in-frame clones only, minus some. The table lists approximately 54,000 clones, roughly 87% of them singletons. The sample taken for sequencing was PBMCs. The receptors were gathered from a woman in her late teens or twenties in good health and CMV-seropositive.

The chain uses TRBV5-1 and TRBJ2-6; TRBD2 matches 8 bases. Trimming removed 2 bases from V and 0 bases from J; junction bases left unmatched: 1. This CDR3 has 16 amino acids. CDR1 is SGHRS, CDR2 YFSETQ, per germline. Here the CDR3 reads CASSLAGVSGANVLTF. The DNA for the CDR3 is TGCGCCAGCAGCTTAGCGGGGGTCTCTGGGGCCAACGTCCTGACTTTC.

CDR3 loop: CAWRGSGGVYEQYF. In DNA, the CDR3 is TGTGCCTGGAGGGGGAGCGGGGGGGTATACGAGCAGTACTTC. V is TRBV30 and J is TRBJ2-7; 10 bases align to TRBD2. Germline loops: CDR1 GTSNPN, CDR2 SVGIG (reference sequence). V lost 3 bases and J lost 4; bases outside the gene matches: 6. The CDR3 sequence is 14 residues long.

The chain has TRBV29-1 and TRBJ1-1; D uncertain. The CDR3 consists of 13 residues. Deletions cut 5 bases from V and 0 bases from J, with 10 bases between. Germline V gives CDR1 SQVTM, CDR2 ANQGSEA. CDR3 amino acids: CSVRGVLNTEAFF. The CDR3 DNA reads TGCAGCGTTCGAGGTGTGTTGAACACTGAAGCTTTCTTT.

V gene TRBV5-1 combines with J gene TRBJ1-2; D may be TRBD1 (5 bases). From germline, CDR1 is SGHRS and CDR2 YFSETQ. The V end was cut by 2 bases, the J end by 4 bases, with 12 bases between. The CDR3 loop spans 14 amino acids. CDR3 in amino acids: CASSFADGGYGYTF. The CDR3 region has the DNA TGCGCCAGCAGCTTTGCGGACGGGGGCTATGGCTACACCTTC.

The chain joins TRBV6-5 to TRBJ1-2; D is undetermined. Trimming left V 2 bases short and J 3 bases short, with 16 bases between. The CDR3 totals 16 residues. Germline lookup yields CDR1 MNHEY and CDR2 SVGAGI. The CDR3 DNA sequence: TGTGCCAGCAGTTACACCCCTCATCCCCAGGACTATGGCTACACCTTC. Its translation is CASSYTPHPQDYGYTF.